This T cell receptor beta chain appears in the sequencing data of a study of control samples from healthy donors and cancer patients. The method was immunoSEQ multiplex PCR; TCRdb's version includes in-frame clones alone and lacks a portion of them. The repertoire holds about 150,000 clones, with roughly 90% as singletons. The CDR3 length is 16 residues. Looked up from germline, CDR1 is LNHDA and CDR2 is SQIVND (reference sequence). V lost 1 base to trimming and J lost 7 bases, with 16 bases between them. The source is a man aged 30 to 39 in good health. The chain uses TRBV19 and TRBJ2-2, with D perhaps TRBD1 or TRBD2 (5 bases each). The sample consisted of blood. The CDR3 DNA reads TGTGCCAGTAGTATAGTGAGGGGAGATGGAGGCGGGGAGCTGTTTTTT. This translates into CASSIVRGDGGGELFF.